Below are 18 T cell receptor beta chains sequenced from a single sample in a study of T cell responses to AZD1222 COVID-19 vaccine. Method: immunoSEQ multiplex PCR; TCRdb's copy keeps in-frame clones and lacks some. The data show about 120,000 clones, about 90% seen once. The sample was peripheral blood, taken on day 0 of AZD1222 vaccination. The source of these receptors is an adult in good health.

J is TRBJ1-1 and V is TRBV30; D call uncertain. Germline V CDR1 and CDR2: GTSNPN, SVGIG (reference sequence). The CDR3 loop spans 12 amino acids. Trimming stripped 0 bases from V and 7 bases from J, with 9 bases between. The CDR3 bases are TGTGCCTGGAGTGTATCGGGCATTGAAGCTTTCTTT. Its translation: CAWSVSGIEAFF. The full variable domain, its missing parts supplied by reference TRBV30 and TRBJ1-1, is SQTIHQWPATLVQPVGSPLSLECTVEGTSNPNLYWYRQAAGRGLQLLFYSVGIGQISSEVPQNLSASRPQDRQFILSSKKLLLSDSGFYLCAWSVSGIEAFFGQGTRLTVV.

V gene TRBV27 combines with J gene TRBJ2-1; D unclear. The CDR3 runs to 14 residues. V lost 4 bases to trimming and J lost 2 bases, with 9 bases between them. From germline, CDR1 is MNHEY and CDR2 SMNVEV (reference sequence). Here the CDR3 DNA reads TGTGCCAGCAGTTCGCCCCGGGCCTACAATGAGCAGTTCTTC. Its translation is CASSSPRAYNEQFF.

The V gene is TRBV18, the J gene TRBJ1-2, with TRBD1 as a possible D gene (5 bases). CDR3 length: 16 amino acids. Germline assignment: CDR1 KGHSH and CDR2 LQKENI. V shed 3 bases and J shed 0 bases, with 14 bases lying between them. The CDR3 spells CASSPPGRGANYGYTF. In nucleotides, the CDR3 is TGTGCCAGCTCACCCCCTGGGAGGGGAGCTAACTATGGCTACACCTTC.

The rearrangement uses TRBV11-2 and TRBJ2-2; no clear D gene. Trimming left V 3 bases short and J 6 bases short, with 8 bases between. Germline CDR1 and CDR2: SGHAT and FQNNGV. The CDR3 contains 13 residues. CDR3 region: CASSFSTAGELFF. Here the CDR3 DNA reads TGTGCCAGCAGCTTTTCGACGGCCGGGGAGCTGTTTTTT.

This clone has just one count. The chain links TRBV29-1 to TRBJ2-1, with D possibly called TRBD1 or TRBD2 (5 bases each). The CDR3 length is 13 residues. CDR1 and CDR2 from the germline V gene are SQVTM and ANQGSEA. V lost 6 bases and J 4 bases, leaving 13 bases between the germline ends. Here the CDR3 DNA reads TGCAGCGTCTCAAGTGGGGGTTACAATGAGCAGTTCTTC. As protein: CSVSSGGYNEQFF.

The chain is built from TRBV28 and TRBJ1-5; maybe TRBD1 (6 bases). The length of the CDR3 is 14 residues. Germline V gene data show CDR1 as MDHEN and CDR2 as SYDVKM. The V gene lost 6 bases and the J gene lost 6 bases, with 15 bases spanning the gap. The CDR3 region is CASSLGQSSQPQHF. CDR3 nucleotides: TGTGCCAGCAGCTTAGGACAGTCTAGTCAGCCCCAGCATTTT.

The rearrangement uses TRBV7-9 and TRBJ1-2; D remains ambiguous. The CDR3 sequence is 17 residues long. V was clipped by 0 bases and J by 3 bases, with 17 bases between them. Germline lookup yields CDR1 SEHNR and CDR2 FQNEAQ (reference sequence). The CDR3 coding sequence is TGTGCCAGCAGCTTAGCCCCCGGTTCTGGGCCCTACTATGGCTACACCTTC. Its translation: CASSLAPGSGPYYGYTF.

This chain links TRBV7-2 with TRBJ2-5, with D possibly being TRBD1 (6 bases). This CDR3 contains 15 residues. Trimming took off 1 base at V and 4 bases at J, with 13 bases between the two ends. Looked up from germline, CDR1 is SGHTA and CDR2 is FQGNSA. CDR3 DNA: TGTGCCAGCAGCTTAGGTGTCAGGGGTGGAGAGACCCAGTACTTC. This sequence encodes CASSLGVRGGETQYF. Full variable domain (remainder filled in from reference TRBV7-2 and TRBJ2-5): GAGVSQSPSNKVTEKGKDVELRCDPISGHTALYWYRQSLGQGLEFLIYFQGNSAPDKSGLPSDRFSAERTGGSVSTLTIQRTQQEDSAVYLCASSLGVRGGETQYFGPGTRLLVL.

This clone was observed once. The chain combines TRBV7-2 with TRBJ1-2, with 9 bases that match TRBD1. The CDR3 extends over 15 amino acids. V lost 5 bases to trimming and J lost 5 bases; unmatched junction nucleotides: 9. Germline V gives CDR1 SGHTA, CDR2 FQGNSA. CDR3 protein: CASSQVGTGKYGYTF. The CDR3 nucleotides read TGTGCCAGCAGCCAGGTCGGGACAGGGAAGTATGGCTACACCTTC.

The chain carries TRBV2 and TRBJ2-2; D ambiguous. V lost 2 bases to trimming and J lost 0 bases, with 4 bases between them. Looked up from germline, CDR1 is SNHLY and CDR2 is FYNNEI. The CDR3 is 14 residues long. The CDR3 DNA follows: TGTGCCAGCAGTGAAACCTCGAACACCGGGGAGCTGTTTTTT. Protein product: CASSETSNTGELFF.

The rearrangement joins TRBV12-3 or TRBV12-4 to TRBJ1-2, with a possible D match to TRBD1 (6 bases). The length of the CDR3 is 11 residues. Between the trimmed V and J ends, which lost 8 bases and 5 bases, there was a span of 9 bases. The CDR3 spells CASGRGYGYTF. DNA of the CDR3: TGTGCCAGCGGCAGGGGATATGGCTACACCTTC.

The V and J genes are TRBV19 and TRBJ1-2; 9 nucleotides align to TRBD1. The CDR3 spans 15 residues. J gave up 8 bases and V 3 bases, and 10 bases lay outside the gene matches. The germline CDR1 and CDR2 sequences are LNHDA and SQIVND (reference sequence). CDR3 sequence (DNA): TGTGCCAGTAGTATTGACCGGGACAGGGCAGAAGGCTACACCTTC. Translated, it gives CASSIDRDRAEGYTF.

J is TRBJ2-5 and V is TRBV11-3, with a possible D match to TRBD1 (6 bases). The CDR3 is 20 residues long. The V and J ends lost 4 bases and 1 base respectively, with 28 bases between them. CDR1 and CDR2 (germline): SGHNT, YENEEA. CDR3 region: CASSSGVVRVRFGIQETQYF. The CDR3 DNA reads as TGTGCCAGCAGCTCAGGGGTTGTGAGAGTCCGCTTTGGGATCCAAGAGACCCAGTACTTC. The full variable domain, completed using reference TRBV11-3 and TRBJ2-5, is EAGVVQSPRYKIIEKKQPVAFWCNPISGHNTLYWYLQNLGQGPELLIRYENEEAVDDSQLPKDRFSAERLKGVDSTLKIQPAELGDSAVYLCASSSGVVRVRFGIQETQYFGPGTRLLVL.

V gene TRBV19 combines with J gene TRBJ2-2; 9 positions match TRBD1. CDR3 length: 16 amino acids. V trimming: 4 bases; J trimming: 3 bases; junction bases outside the gene matches: 6. The germline V gene encodes CDR1 LNHDA and CDR2 SQIVND (reference sequence). In DNA form, the CDR3 reads TGTGCCAGTAGTACGCCGGGACAGGGCGACACCGGGGAGCTGTTTTTT. This sequence encodes CASSTPGQGDTGELFF.

Here the CDR3 reads CASSQDGGKGETQYF. The CDR3 DNA sequence: TGTGCCAGCAGCCAAGATGGAGGGAAAGGGGAGACCCAGTACTTC. The chain combines TRBV3-1 (or the pseudogene TRBV3-2) with TRBJ2-5; possible D gene TRBD2, 6 bases. The CDR3 spans 15 residues. The V gene lost 0 bases and the J gene lost 5 bases, with 13 bases spanning the gap. Germline-derived CDR1 and CDR2 are LGHDT and YNNKEL (reference sequence).

The rearrangement links TRBV6-5 to TRBJ2-3; no clear D. The CDR3 totals 11 residues. Per germline, CDR1 MNHEY and CDR2 SVGAGI. Trimming pared 4 bases from V and 2 bases from J, leaving 1 base between. This CDR3 is CASSSTDTQYF. The CDR3 DNA reads as TGTGCCAGCAGTTCCACAGATACGCAGTATTTT.

The chain joins TRBV30 to TRBJ1-2; D is undetermined. The V end lost 0 bases, the J end lost 6 bases, and 14 bases lay between the germline ends. The CDR3 runs 14 residues. Germline V CDR1 and CDR2: GTSNPN, SVGIG (reference sequence). CDR3 DNA sequence: TGTGCCTGGAGTGTACTTTTTGGGGTTAATGGCTACACCTTC. It codes for CAWSVLFGVNGYTF.

This chain links TRBV6-1 with TRBJ1-4; 7 bases match TRBD1. Losses at the gene ends were 0 bases for V and 6 bases for J; bases not matched to a gene: 7. This CDR3 comprises 16 residues. Germline CDR1 is MNHNS and CDR2 is SASEGT. CDR3 sequence: CASSEARRGLYEKLFF. The CDR3 DNA reads as TGTGCCAGCAGTGAAGCGCGGAGGGGGCTGTATGAAAAACTGTTTTTT.